The clone carrying this T cell receptor (beta chain) has just a few counts. Using immunoSEQ multiplex PCR, the repertoire was profiled, and TCRdb retains in-frame clones only, with some absent. The table lists 190,000 or so clones, 75% to 90% of them singletons. This entry belongs to a study of blood T cell repertoires in COVID-19. Background on the study: Samples of COVID-19 (acute and convalescent) were obtained from the United States, Italy and Spain. T cells, B-cell-depleted T cells, or PBMCs provided the cDNA or gDNA that served as material.

Trimming cost V 3 bases and J 8 bases; bases outside gene matches: 11. Germline CDR1 and CDR2: LGHDT and YNNKEL (reference sequence). The CDR3 extends over 15 amino acids. Enrollees, about 18 to 89 years old, lived in 24 US areas. Shortly before study entry, within 2 weeks, exposed participants had met a COVID-19 case. V and J are TRBV3-1 (or the pseudogene TRBV3-2) and TRBJ1-2; the match to TRBD1 covers 8 bases. Sequences were obtained from PBMCs or T cells enriched from blood (not recorded which). The receptor's source is a young woman who had been exposed to COVID-19. The CDR3 DNA reads as TGTGCCAGCAGCCAGCCGGGGCAGGGGGCATTCGGCTACACCTTC. Its protein product is CASSQPGQGAFGYTF.